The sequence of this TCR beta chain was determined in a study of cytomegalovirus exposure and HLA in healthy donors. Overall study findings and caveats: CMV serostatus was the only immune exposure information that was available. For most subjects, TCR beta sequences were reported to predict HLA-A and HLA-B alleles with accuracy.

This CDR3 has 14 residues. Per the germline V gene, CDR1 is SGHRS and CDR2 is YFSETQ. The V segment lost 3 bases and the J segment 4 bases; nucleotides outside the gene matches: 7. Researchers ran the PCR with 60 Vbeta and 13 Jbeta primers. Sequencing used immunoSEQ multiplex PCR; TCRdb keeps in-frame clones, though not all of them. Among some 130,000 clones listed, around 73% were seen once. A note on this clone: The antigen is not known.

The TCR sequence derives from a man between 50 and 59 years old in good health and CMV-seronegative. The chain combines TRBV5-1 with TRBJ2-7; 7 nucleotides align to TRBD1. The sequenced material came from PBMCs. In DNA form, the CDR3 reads TGCGCCAGCAGCTGGATCGCAGGGGGTTACGAGCAGTACTTC. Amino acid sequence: CASSWIAGGYEQYF.